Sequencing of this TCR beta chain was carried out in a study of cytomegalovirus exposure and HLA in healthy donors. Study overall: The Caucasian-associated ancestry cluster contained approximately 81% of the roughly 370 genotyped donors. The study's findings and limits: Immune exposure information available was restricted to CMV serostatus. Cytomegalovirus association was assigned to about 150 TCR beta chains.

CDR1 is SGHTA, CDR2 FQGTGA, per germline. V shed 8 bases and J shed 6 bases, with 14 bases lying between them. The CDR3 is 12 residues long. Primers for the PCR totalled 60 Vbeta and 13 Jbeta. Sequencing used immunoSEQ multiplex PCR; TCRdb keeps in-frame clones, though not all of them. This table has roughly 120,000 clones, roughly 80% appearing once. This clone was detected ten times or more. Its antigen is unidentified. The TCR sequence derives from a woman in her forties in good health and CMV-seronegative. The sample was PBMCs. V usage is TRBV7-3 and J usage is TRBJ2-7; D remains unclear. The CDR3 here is CASRANWSEQYF. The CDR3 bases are TGTGCCAGCCGCGCCAATTGGAGCGAGCAGTACTTC.